Each of the 24 T cell receptor beta chains below was sequenced from the same sample in a study of identical twins. MiXCR, run by TCRdb on the 5' RACE reads, gives a single entry per CDR3 protein. The table records roughly 570,000 distinct CDR3 sequences, 7.5% to 10% of them present only once. The sample was also linked to a second study, of yellow fever vaccine responses in identical twins.

The specimen was PBMCs. The receptors were gathered from a woman younger than 35 in good health.

This clonotype appeared a few times. The chain couples TRBV7-2 to TRBJ2-3; 9 bases fit TRBD2. There are 17 residues in the CDR3. Germline CDR1 reads SGHTA; CDR2 reads FQGNSA. With V trimmed by 3 bases and J by 8 bases, 15 bases remained unmatched. CDR3 nucleotide sequence: TGTGCCAGCAGCTTGGGGGCTGGCGGGGGGGCACAAGCTACGCAGTATTTT. Protein product: CASSLGAGGGAQATQYF.

Details on this clonotype: Germline and junction disagree at one end, which may indicate a read error. The V call is TRBV12-3 or TRBV12-4, the J call TRBJ2-1; D possibly corresponds to TRBD2 (6 bases). The CDR3 totals 13 residues. CDR3 nucleotide sequence: TGTGCCAGCGGGGGGAAGGCCTACAATGAGCAGTCCTTC. This gives the protein CASGGKAYNEQSF.

The chain joins TRBV5-6 to TRBJ2-7; D not resolved. Germline-derived CDR1 and CDR2 are SGHDT and YYEEEE. V was trimmed by 3 bases and J by 6 bases, leaving 10 bases between them. The CDR3 loop spans 12 amino acids. The CDR3 protein is CASSWFVGEQYF. The CDR3 region has the DNA TGTGCCAGCAGCTGGTTTGTCGGCGAGCAGTACTTC.

This clonotype was detected a few times. The rearrangement joins TRBV10-1 to TRBJ1-1, with 12 nucleotides matching TRBD1. There are 15 residues in the CDR3. V lost 6 bases, J lost 6 bases, and 8 bases stayed unmatched. The germline CDR1 and CDR2 sequences are WNHNN and SYGVQD (reference sequence). The CDR3 sequence is CASSRDRGLDAEAFF. In DNA form, the CDR3 reads TGCGCCAGCAGCCGGGACAGGGGGCTGGACGCTGAAGCTTTCTTT.

V and J are TRBV28 and TRBJ2-7, with TRBD1 identical over 10 bases. Trimming removed 4 bases from V and 1 base from J; junction bases left unmatched: 10. Germline V gene data show CDR1 as MDHEN and CDR2 as SYDVKM. The CDR3 contains 17 residues. For the CDR3, the DNA is TGTGCCAGCAGTTACGACAGGGGGCCGACGGGTTCCTACGAGCAGTACTTC. Amino acids: CASSYDRGPTGSYEQYF. Complete variable domain (other parts from reference TRBV28 and TRBJ2-7): DVKVTQSSRYLVKRTGEKVFLECVQDMDHENMFWYRQDPGLGLRLIYFSYDVKMKEKGDIPEGYSVSREKKERFSLILESASTNQTSMYLCASSYDRGPTGSYEQYFGPGTRLTVT.

The table lists this clonotype with many counts. The V gene is TRBV7-8, the J gene TRBJ2-7, with TRBD1 as a possible D gene (6 bases). The ends were cut back, 7 bases at V and 1 base at J, with 17 bases in the middle. The germline CDR1 and CDR2 sequences are SGHVS and FQNEAQ. CDR3 length: 15 residues. This CDR3 is CASTLTTGFSYEQYF. The CDR3 DNA reads as TGTGCCAGCACCCTAACTACAGGGTTTTCCTACGAGCAGTACTTC.

Only a few counts were recorded for this clonotype. V is TRBV6-5 and J is TRBJ2-1; D remains ambiguous. Germline CDR1 and CDR2: MNHEY and SVGAGI. The CDR3 contains 12 residues. V dropped 4 bases and J dropped 10 bases, with 11 bases sitting between them. This CDR3 is CASSSLYEEQFF. The CDR3 coding sequence is TGTGCCAGCAGTTCCCTGTACGAGGAGCAGTTCTTC.

A word on this clonotype: This may come from a read error, since a much larger clone is one base off. This chain links TRBV10-3 with TRBJ2-2; D not resolved. The CDR3 is made up of 15 amino acids. The V end was cut by 3 bases, the J end by 0 bases, with 8 bases between. CDR1 ENHRY and CDR2 SYGVKD come from the germline V gene. The CDR3 here is CAISEDTSNTGELFF. CDR3 DNA sequence: TGTGCCATCAGTGAAGATACTTCGAACACCGGGGAGCTGTTTTTT.

In its sample, this clonotype was seen a few times. V gene TRBV10-3 combines with J gene TRBJ2-1; 9 bases match TRBD1. V shed 6 bases and J 10 bases; nucleotides not matched to a gene: 13. The germline CDR1 and CDR2 sequences are ENHRY and SYGVKD. This CDR3 has 15 residues. Written as DNA, the CDR3 is TGTGCCATCAGGGCCGGGACAGGGTTGTCCGCAGAGCAGTTCTTC. Its protein is CAIRAGTGLSAEQFF.

In its sample, this clonotype was seen a few times. The rearrangement joins TRBV7-2 to TRBJ2-5, with TRBD1 as a possible D gene (5 bases). The CDR3 is made up of 13 amino acids. Germline CDR1 reads SGHTA; CDR2 reads FQGNSA. The V gene lost 5 bases and the J gene lost 3 bases, with 10 bases spanning the gap. In DNA form, the CDR3 reads TGTGCCAGCAGCCAGTGGGGCGAAGAGACCCAGTACTTC. As protein: CASSQWGEETQYF.

Ten or more counts support this clonotype. The chain combines TRBV18 with TRBJ2-1, with 12 bases aligning to TRBD2. The CDR3 is made up of 21 amino acids. Per the germline V gene, CDR1 is KGHSH and CDR2 is LQKENI. V lost 1 base and J lost 7; bases outside the gene matches: 20. CDR3 nucleotides: TGTGCCAGCTCACCACTTCCCCCTAGCGGGAGGGCCGAAAAGGTGGATAATGAGCAGTTCTTC. Its translation is CASSPLPPSGRAEKVDNEQFF.

CDR3 in amino acids: CASSIRVGQETQYF. The CDR3, as DNA: TGTGCCAGCAGCATCAGGGTGGGGCAGGAGACCCAGTACTTC. The chain employs TRBV11-2 and TRBJ2-5; weak D call: TRBD1 (5 bases). Germline CDR1 SGHAT, CDR2 FQNNGV. CDR3 length: 14 residues. V dropped 5 bases and J dropped 5 bases, with 15 bases sitting between them.

CDR3 residues: CASSSPVNTGELFF. The CDR3 bases are TGTGCCAGCAGTTCCCCCGTGAACACCGGGGAGCTGTTTTTT. This chain connects TRBV6-5 to TRBJ2-2; D unresolved. Trimming shortened V by 4 bases and J by 1 base, and 7 bases separated the two germline ends. CDR1 and CDR2 (germline): MNHEY, SVGAGI. The CDR3 has 14 amino acids.

This clonotype has just a few counts. The rearrangement joins TRBV20-1 to TRBJ2-7; 8 bases line up with TRBD1. The CDR3 spans 12 residues. Germline CDR1 DFQATT, CDR2 SNEGSKA (reference sequence). V was clipped by 6 bases and J by 6 bases; unmatched bases: 7. CDR3 amino acids: CSAGQGGSEQYF. The CDR3 bases are TGCAGTGCCGGACAGGGCGGGTCCGAGCAGTACTTC.

This clonotype was counted only a few times. J is TRBJ2-5 and V is TRBV5-1; D remains unclear. Germline values: CDR1 SGHRS, CDR2 YFSETQ. V was trimmed by 3 bases and J by 5 bases, leaving 11 bases between them. CDR3 length: 13 amino acids. The CDR3 reads CASSSPARETQYF. The DNA of the CDR3 is TGCGCCAGCAGCTCTCCGGCGCGGGAGACCCAGTACTTC.

The V gene is TRBV29-1, the J gene TRBJ2-7, with a tentative D call TRBD1 (5 bases). Germline assignment: CDR1 SQVTM and CDR2 ANQGSEA. The CDR3 spans 10 residues. The V gene lost 3 bases and the J gene lost 9 bases, with 9 bases spanning the gap. The CDR3 loop is CSVDQGGQYF. CDR3 in DNA: TGCAGCGTTGACCAGGGCGGGCAGTACTTC.

The V and J genes are TRBV6-1 and TRBJ2-3; possible D gene TRBD1, 5 bases. The CDR3 is made up of 14 amino acids. V was cut by 5 bases and J by 3 bases, with 12 bases left in between. Germline loops: CDR1 MNHNS, CDR2 SASEGT. The CDR3 bases are TGTGCCAGCAGTCCCCAGGACAAAACAGATACGCAGTATTTT. Its protein product is CASSPQDKTDTQYF.

V gene TRBV30 combines with J gene TRBJ2-5, with 8 bases fitting TRBD2. This CDR3 comprises 12 residues. The V and J ends lost 6 bases and 3 bases, in that order; junction bases with no gene match: 3. In germline, CDR1 is GTSNPN, CDR2 SVGIG (reference sequence). The DNA for the CDR3 is TGTGCCTGCTCGCGGGGGGAAGAGACCCAGTACTTC. It translates to CACSRGEETQYF.

V is TRBV20-1 and J is TRBJ2-2; D is uncertain. Germline CDR1 and CDR2: DFQATT and SNEGSKA (reference sequence). The V and J ends lost 1 base and 1 base respectively, with 7 bases between them. The CDR3 has 14 amino acids. Here the CDR3 reads CSARVSQNTGELFF. For the CDR3, the DNA is TGCAGTGCTAGAGTGTCACAGAACACCGGGGAGCTGTTTTTT.

In this sample, this clonotype turned up many times. The V call is TRBV12-3 or TRBV12-4, the J call TRBJ1-1, with 10 bases fitting TRBD1. The CDR3 is 13 residues long. Trimming removed 7 bases from V and 5 bases from J; junction bases left unmatched: 4. As DNA, the CDR3 is TGTGCCAGCACCCGGGACAGGGGAACTGAAGCTTTCTTT. This encodes CASTRDRGTEAFF.

This clonotype was observed many times. This chain connects TRBV7-9 to TRBJ2-1; D not certain. The V and J ends lost 7 bases and 4 bases respectively, with 20 bases between them. CDR1 and CDR2 (germline): SEHNR, FQNEAQ (reference sequence). There are 16 residues in the CDR3. The CDR3 DNA reads as TGTGCCAGCACCTTTAGCTCGCCCAGTCCTTACAATGAGCAGTTCTTC. Translating it yields CASTFSSPSPYNEQFF. Using reference TRBV7-9 and TRBJ2-1 for the parts outside the CDR3, the full variable domain is DTGVSQNPRHKITKRGQNVTFRCDPISEHNRLYWYRQTLGQGPEFLTYFQNEAQLEKSRLLSDRFSAERPKGSFSTLEIQRTEQGDSAMYLCASTFSSPSPYNEQFFGPGTRLTVL.

The chain is built from TRBV28 and TRBJ2-5; 9 bases agree with TRBD1. Germline-derived CDR1 and CDR2 are MDHEN and SYDVKM. The V gene end was trimmed by 7 bases and the J gene end by 5 bases; junction bases not matched to a gene: 5. This CDR3 has 13 amino acids. The CDR3, as DNA: TGTGCCAGCACTTGGACAGGGGAGGAGACCCAGTACTTC. It specifies CASTWTGEETQYF.

This clonotype was observed many times. The chain uses TRBV6-2 or TRBV6-3 and TRBJ2-2; unclear D gene. The CDR3 has 16 amino acids. From germline, CDR1 is MNHEY and CDR2 SVGEGT. Between the trimmed V and J ends, which lost 7 bases and 7 bases, there was a span of 22 bases. Here the CDR3 DNA reads TGTGCCAGCACCAACGGTGGCGATAACTGGGGCGGGGAGCTGTTTTTT. Translating it yields CASTNGGDNWGGELFF.

The chain combines TRBV6-1 with TRBJ2-1, with 12 bases that match TRBD2. J lost 2 bases, V lost 7 bases, and 15 bases had no gene match. Germline V CDR1 and CDR2: MNHNS, SASEGT. This CDR3 is 19 amino acids long. The CDR3 region has the DNA TGTGCCAGCACCCGGGGGGGTAGGAGACTAGCGGGAGCCTACAATGAGCAGTTCTTC. Protein product: CASTRGGRRLAGAYNEQFF.